The next 29 T cell receptor beta chains were all read from a single sample in a study of blood T cells in healthy people across ages. It was with a sample-barcoded 5' primer and a J-beta primer mix that a second PCR of roughly 7 to 12 cycles was run. TCRdb itself ran the 5' RACE reads through MiXCR, one entry per CDR3 protein. The top ten hold roughly 13% of the sample, which has around 850,000 distinct CDR3 sequences, 36% seen once. The sample taken for sequencing was blood. The origin of the receptors is a man aged 18 to 29 in good health.

On this clonotype: A much larger clone is a single base away; this may be a read error. The CDR3 loop is CATSEGGFTDTQYF. The CDR3 nucleotides read TGTGCCACCAGTGAGGGAGGATTCACAGATACGCAGTATTTT. This sequence joins TRBV10-3 and TRBJ2-3, with D maybe TRBD2 (6 bases). This CDR3 has 14 residues. The V gene's germline CDR1 is ENHRY and CDR2 SYGVKD.

This clonotype was counted a few times. The V and J genes are TRBV7-2 and TRBJ2-1; TRBD2 agrees at 10 bases. The CDR3 runs 18 residues. Unmatched junction bases numbered 16, after V lost 5 bases and J lost 6 bases. CDR1 is SGHTA and CDR2 is FQGNSA in the germline V gene. Written as DNA, the CDR3 is TGTGCCAGCAGCACTCCTCTAGGGACTAGCGTTGGGGTCAATGAGCAGTTCTTC. Its translation: CASSTPLGTSVGVNEQFF.

This chain links TRBV7-9 with TRBJ1-1; D not certain. Germline V lookup: CDR1 SEHNR, CDR2 FQNEAQ (reference sequence). The CDR3 is 14 amino acids. Trimming took 3 bases from V and 4 from J, leaving 12 bases between them. CDR3 amino acids: CASSLVSVPTEAFF. In nucleotides, the CDR3 is TGTGCCAGCAGCTTGGTCAGTGTACCCACTGAAGCTTTCTTT. Full variable domain (remainder filled in from reference TRBV7-9 and TRBJ1-1): DTGVSQNPRHKITKRGQNVTFRCDPISEHNRLYWYRQTLGQGPEFLTYFQNEAQLEKSRLLSDRFSAERPKGSFSTLEIQRTEQGDSAMYLCASSLVSVPTEAFFGQGTRLTVV.

A remark on this clonotype: A much larger clonotype is one base distant, so this may be a read error. The chain couples TRBV15 to TRBJ2-1; D assignment may be TRBD1 or TRBD2 (5 bases each). The V gene lost 7 bases and the J gene lost 6 bases, with 13 bases spanning the gap. The CDR3 has 13 residues. Looked up from germline, CDR1 is LNHNV and CDR2 is YYDKDF (reference sequence). CDR3 residues: CATTRDDCNEQFF. The CDR3 DNA is TGTGCCACCACCCGGGACGACTGCAATGAGCAGTTCTTC.

V gene TRBV20-1 combines with J gene TRBJ1-1; 7 nucleotides agree with TRBD1. The CDR3 has 13 amino acids. V lost 6 bases and J lost 2; bases outside the gene matches: 6. Germline lookup yields CDR1 DFQATT and CDR2 SNEGSKA (reference sequence). The CDR3 here is CSAQGGHNTEAFF. CDR3 sequence (DNA): TGCAGTGCCCAGGGGGGCCATAACACTGAAGCTTTCTTT.

In this sample, this clonotype turned up many times. The V call is TRBV12-3 or TRBV12-4, the J call TRBJ1-6; 9 bases fit TRBD1. The CDR3 is made up of 15 amino acids. V lost 7 bases, J lost 8 bases, and 9 bases stayed unmatched. As DNA, the CDR3 is TGTGCCAGCACCCCAGCCGGGACAGGGTATTCACCCCTCCACTTT. It yields the protein CASTPAGTGYSPLHF.

This clonotype has a handful of counts. The chain combines TRBV7-2 with TRBJ1-4; tentatively, D is TRBD1 (6 bases). Per germline, CDR1 SGHTA and CDR2 FQGNSA. V shed 5 bases and J shed 4 bases, with 11 bases lying between them. The CDR3 length is 14 residues. This CDR3 reads CASSLTGHNEKLFF. CDR3 in DNA: TGTGCCAGCAGCCTGACAGGACATAATGAAAAACTGTTTTTT. Together with reference TRBV7-2 and TRBJ1-4, the CDR3 gives the full variable domain: GAGVSQSPSNKVTEKGKDVELRCDPISGHTALYWYRQSLGQGLEFLIYFQGNSAPDKSGLPSDRFSAERTGGSVSTLTIQRTQQEDSAVYLCASSLTGHNEKLFFGSGTQLSVL.

Remarks on this clonotype: A read error may explain this, as a much larger clone is one base away. V usage is TRBV20-1 and J usage is TRBJ1-2, with a possible D match to TRBD1 (5 bases). Germline-derived CDR1 and CDR2 are DFQATT and SNEGSKA (reference sequence). Trimming stripped 0 bases from V and 6 bases from J, with 17 bases between. The CDR3 covers 15 residues. The CDR3: CSARDGAGLKDGYTF. The DNA of the CDR3 is TGCAGTGCTAGAGACGGGGCAGGGCTTAAAGATGGCTACACCTTC.

In this sample, this clonotype turned up many times. This sequence joins TRBV6-1 and TRBJ2-3, with D hard to call. Germline CDR1 and CDR2: MNHNS and SASEGT. The CDR3 totals 15 residues. Trimming pared 1 base from V and 1 base from J, leaving 9 bases between. The CDR3 is CASSEEDPRTDTQYF. The CDR3 DNA sequence: TGTGCCAGCAGTGAAGAGGACCCCCGCACAGATACGCAGTATTTT.

This clonotype was seen only a few times. This clone may be a read error of a much larger clone one base away. The chain is built from TRBV5-1 and TRBJ1-6; D perhaps matches TRBD1 (5 bases). CDR3 size: 13 residues. Trimming took 3 bases from V and 8 from J, leaving 9 bases between them. Germline CDR1 and CDR2: SGHRS and YFSETQ. CDR3 sequence (DNA): TGCGCCAGCAGCTGGGGGGGTGATTCACCCCTCCACTTT. Translated: CASSWGGDSPLHF.

A word on this clonotype: A junction end diverges from the germline sequence, so it may reflect a read error. CDR3 DNA: TGCGCCAGCAGCCAAGACATCGTGAACGCTGAAGCTTTTTTT. The encoded protein is CASSQDIVNAEAFF. The rearrangement links TRBV4-3 to TRBJ1-1, with D uncertain. The CDR3 consists of 14 residues. Germline lookup yields CDR1 LGHNA and CDR2 YSLEER.

Points on this clonotype: An end of the junction does not agree with germline; a read error may underlie this. J is TRBJ2-2 and V is TRBV5-1; perhaps TRBD1 as D (7 bases). This CDR3 is built from 14 residues. CDR1 and CDR2 (germline): SGHRS, YFSETQ. CDR3 bases: TGCGCCAACAGCTGGAGGGGGCAAACCGGGGAGCTGTTTTTT. It codes for CANSWRGQTGELFF.

This clonotype was observed a handful of times. This chain connects TRBV5-1 to TRBJ2-5; D not resolved. The V gene lost 0 bases and the J gene lost 4 bases, with 13 bases spanning the gap. From germline, CDR1 is SGHRS and CDR2 YFSETQ. The CDR3 sequence is 15 residues long. The CDR3 nucleotides are TGCGCCAGCAGCTTGGGCGGCCCAGAAGGAGAGACCCAGTACTTC. This translates into CASSLGGPEGETQYF.

There are many counts of this clonotype. The rearrangement uses TRBV7-2 and TRBJ2-7, with D possibly TRBD2 on 5 matching bases. The V gene's germline CDR1 is SGHTA and CDR2 FQGNSA. Trimming cost V 1 base and J 0 bases, with 10 bases left between them. The CDR3 has 15 amino acids. The CDR3, as DNA: TGTGCCAGCAGCTTAGATCCGGGGAGCTCCTACGAGCAGTACTTC. It yields the protein CASSLDPGSSYEQYF.

Only a few counts were recorded for this clonotype. The rearrangement uses TRBV13 and TRBJ2-7, with a possible D match to TRBD1 (6 bases). In germline, CDR1 is PRHDT, CDR2 FYEKMQ (reference sequence). This CDR3 is 15 amino acids long. Trimming took 5 bases from V and 9 from J, leaving 23 bases between them. The CDR3 loop reads CASSAPRGPEYLQYF. The CDR3 region has the DNA TGTGCCAGCAGCGCCCCCAGGGGCCCGGAATATCTGCAGTACTTC.

The rearrangement joins TRBV20-1 to TRBJ1-1; D possibly corresponds to TRBD1 (5 bases). The germline V gene has CDR1 DFQATT and CDR2 SNEGSKA (reference sequence). The V end lost 3 bases, the J end lost 1 base, and 12 bases lay between the germline ends. This CDR3 is built from 14 residues. CDR3 amino acids: CSASGASKNTEAFF. CDR3 bases: TGCAGTGCTAGCGGGGCATCAAAGAACACTGAAGCTTTCTTT.

This clonotype appeared a few times. This rearrangement joins TRBV28 to TRBJ2-1; maybe TRBD2 (6 bases). The germline V gene has CDR1 MDHEN and CDR2 SYDVKM. The V gene lost 5 bases and the J gene lost 1 base, with 15 bases spanning the gap. The CDR3 contains 16 residues. This chain's CDR3 is CASSLPGGFSYNEQFF. The DNA for the CDR3 is TGTGCCAGCAGTCTCCCTGGGGGGTTTTCCTACAATGAGCAGTTCTTC. The full variable domain, its missing parts supplied by reference TRBV28 and TRBJ2-1, is DVKVTQSSRYLVKRTGEKVFLECVQDMDHENMFWYRQDPGLGLRLIYFSYDVKMKEKGDIPEGYSVSREKKERFSLILESASTNQTSMYLCASSLPGGFSYNEQFFGPGTRLTVL.

The chain uses TRBV30 and TRBJ2-1, with 8 nucleotides matching TRBD1. The CDR3 spans 17 residues. The germline CDR1 and CDR2 sequences are GTSNPN and SVGIG (reference sequence). Losses at the gene ends were 0 bases for V and 0 bases for J; bases not matched to a gene: 7. CDR3 coding DNA: TGTGCCTGGAGTGTAGGGTATGGGACAGGCTCCTACAATGAGCAGTTCTTC. Translation: CAWSVGYGTGSYNEQFF.

This clonotype has only a few counts. This chain joins TRBV4-2 and TRBJ1-5, with a possible D match to TRBD1 (6 bases). Germline CDR1 reads LGHNA; CDR2 reads YNFKEQ. This CDR3 region has 16 residues. The V gene lost 4 bases and the J gene lost 2 bases, with 15 bases spanning the gap. CDR3 in amino acids: CASSPIAGGGNQPQHF. The CDR3 DNA is TGTGCCAGCAGCCCCATAGCCGGGGGCGGCAATCAGCCCCAGCATTTT.

This clonotype was seen a few times. The chain links TRBV7-2 to TRBJ2-5; 7 bases line up with TRBD2. V was clipped by 0 bases and J by 4 bases; unmatched bases: 8. Germline V gene data show CDR1 as SGHTA and CDR2 as FQGNSA. There are 16 residues in the CDR3. CDR3 in DNA: TGTGCCAGCAGCTTAGCGGGAGGGACCCAAGGAGAGACCCAGTACTTC. The encoded protein is CASSLAGGTQGETQYF.

The V call is TRBV12-3 or TRBV12-4, the J call TRBJ2-5; TRBD1 agrees at 11 bases. This CDR3 region has 15 residues. Trimming removed 3 bases from V and 11 bases from J; junction bases left unmatched: 11. In DNA, the CDR3 is TGTGCCAGCAGTTTGGGGACAGGGGGGTTGGAAGAGCAGTACTTC. This codes for CASSLGTGGLEEQYF.

Worth noting for this clonotype: Its ends do not fully match the called genes, so a read error is possible. The chain couples TRBV7-2 to TRBJ1-2; 12 nucleotides agree with TRBD1. CDR1 SGHTA and CDR2 FQGNSA come from the germline V gene. This CDR3 has 17 amino acids. CDR3 sequence (DNA): TGTGCCAGCAGCTTAGATGGGGACAGGGGGCGATCAGTTGGCTACATCTTC. Amino acid sequence: CASSLDGDRGRSVGYIF.

The sample holds a few counts of this clonotype. This rearrangement joins TRBV12-3 or TRBV12-4 to TRBJ2-5, with 10 bases fitting TRBD2. This CDR3 is built from 15 residues. J lost 7 bases, V lost 0 bases, and 5 bases had no gene match. CDR3 nucleotide sequence: TGTGCCAGCAGTTTAGCCGGGACTAGCGAAGGGACCCAGTACTTC. Protein product: CASSLAGTSEGTQYF.

This clonotype has only a few counts. The rearrangement uses TRBV7-2 and TRBJ2-4; D is possibly TRBD2 (6 bases). Matching the DNA end better, TRBJ2-7 makes the J call doubtful. The CDR3 spans 14 residues. CDR1 and CDR2 from the germline V gene are SGHTA and FQGNSA. This CDR3 reads CASSMGLSESEQYF. The CDR3 nucleotides are TGTGCCAGCAGCATGGGACTTTCCGAGAGCGAGCAGTACTTC.

The genes are TRBV4-3 and TRBJ2-3, with 10 bases aligning to TRBD2. In germline, CDR1 is LGHNA, CDR2 YSLEER. The CDR3 has 15 amino acids. Trimming took 4 bases from V and 5 from J; bases not matched to a gene: 6. CDR3 in DNA: TGCGCCAGCAGCCTAGGACTAGCGGTTGTAGATACGCAGTATTTT. The encoded protein is CASSLGLAVVDTQYF.

The chain recombines TRBV5-6 with TRBJ2-5; TRBD2 is a possible D gene (6 bases). In germline, CDR1 is SGHDT, CDR2 YYEEEE. The V gene lost 2 bases and the J gene lost 1 base, with 9 bases spanning the gap. There are 14 residues in the CDR3. The CDR3 is CASSFWRGQETQYF. The DNA for the CDR3 is TGTGCCAGCAGCTTTTGGAGGGGCCAAGAGACCCAGTACTTC.

The chain uses TRBV10-3 and TRBJ1-5; a weak D match, TRBD1 (6 bases). This CDR3 contains 11 residues. Trimming stripped 3 bases from V and 11 bases from J, with 8 bases between. The germline V gene has CDR1 ENHRY and CDR2 SYGVKD. The CDR3 sequence: CAISDGTTQHF. CDR3 DNA: TGTGCCATCAGTGACGGGACAACCCAGCATTTT.

This chain connects TRBV6-2 or TRBV6-3 to TRBJ1-1; D may be TRBD1 (5 bases). Germline V gene lookup returns CDR1 MNHEY and CDR2 SVGEGT. Trimming removed 0 bases from V and 1 base from J, with 18 bases in between. CDR3 length equals 18 residues. The chain's CDR3 is CASSYSAGRVGANTEAFF. The CDR3 DNA sequence: TGTGCCAGCAGTTACTCGGCTGGCAGGGTAGGGGCGAACACTGAAGCTTTCTTT.

The rearrangement links TRBV20-1 to TRBJ1-4; TRBD1 is a possible D gene (6 bases). The V and J ends lost 4 bases and 6 bases respectively, with 6 bases between them. There are 11 residues in the CDR3. CDR1 is DFQATT and CDR2 is SNEGSKA in the germline V gene (reference sequence). Written as DNA, the CDR3 is TGCAGTGCTAACAGGGATGAAAAACTGTTTTTT. As protein: CSANRDEKLFF.